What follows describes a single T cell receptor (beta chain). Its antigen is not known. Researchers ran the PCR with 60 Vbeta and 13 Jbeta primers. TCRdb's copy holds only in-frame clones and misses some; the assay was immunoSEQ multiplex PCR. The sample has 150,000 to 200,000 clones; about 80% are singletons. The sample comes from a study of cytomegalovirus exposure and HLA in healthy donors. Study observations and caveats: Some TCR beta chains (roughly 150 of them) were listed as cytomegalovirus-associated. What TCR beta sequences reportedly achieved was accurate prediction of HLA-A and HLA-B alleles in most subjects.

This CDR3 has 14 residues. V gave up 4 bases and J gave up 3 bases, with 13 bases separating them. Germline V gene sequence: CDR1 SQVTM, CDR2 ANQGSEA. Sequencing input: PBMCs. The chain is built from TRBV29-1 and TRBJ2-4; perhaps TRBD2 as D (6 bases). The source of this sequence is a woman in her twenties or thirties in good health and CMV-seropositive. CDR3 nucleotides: TGCAGCGTTGGGGGAGGTGATGGCAAAAACATTCAGTACTTC. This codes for CSVGGGDGKNIQYF.